Presented here are 7 T cell receptor beta chains from one specimen sequenced in a study of T-cell reconstitution after alpha-beta-depleted transplantation in children. Unique molecular identifiers were incorporated when the TCRbeta library was constructed. TCRdb passed the PCR reads through MiXCR, listing each CDR3 protein once. The sample yields 550,000 to 800,000 distinct CDR3 sequences, about 12% seen once. The sample in question was PBMCs, obtained before TCRalphabeta/CD19-depleted stem cell transplant. The receptors stem from a girl aged 2-10 years with congenital amegakaryocytic thrombocytopenia, due to receive a stem cell transplant.

This clonotype was found a few times. The chain combines TRBV28 with TRBJ2-3; D unclear. The CDR3 extends over 15 amino acids. V was pared by 2 bases and J by 6 bases, with 15 bases between. Germline V CDR1 and CDR2: MDHEN, SYDVKM. The CDR3 region has the DNA TGTGCCAGCAGTTTAGGTATGGGCTACGGGGATACGCAGTATTTT. Residues: CASSLGMGYGDTQYF.

The chain has TRBV6-1 and TRBJ2-1; 11 bases fit TRBD2. The J segment lost 7 bases and the V segment lost 5 bases, leaving 7 bases of the junction unmatched. The CDR3 runs to 15 residues. Germline V lookup: CDR1 MNHNS, CDR2 SASEGT. CDR3 region: CASSQLAGEGNEQFF. DNA for the CDR3: TGTGCCAGCAGTCAACTAGCGGGAGAGGGGAATGAGCAGTTCTTC.

A remark on this clonotype: The junction does not match germline at one end; this may be a read error. The V gene is TRBV15, the J gene TRBJ2-7; 8 nucleotides align to TRBD1. Germline-derived CDR1 and CDR2 are LNHNV and YYDKDF (reference sequence). The CDR3 is made up of 13 amino acids. The CDR3 loop reads CPTSSRTGYEQYF. Written as DNA, the CDR3 is TGTCCCACCAGCAGCCGGACAGGGTACGAGCAGTACTTC. The full variable domain, with the rest looked up from reference TRBV15 and TRBJ2-7, is DAMVIQNPRYQVTQFGKPVTLSCSQTLNHNVMYWYQQKSSQAPKLLFHYYDKDFNNEADTPDNFQSRRPNTSFCFLDIRSPGLGDTAMYLCPTSSRTGYEQYFGPGTRLTVT.

In this sample, this clonotype turned up many times. The CDR3 sequence: CASSFGASSGNTIYF. The CDR3 nucleotides are TGCGCCAGCAGCTTCGGGGCCAGCTCTGGAAACACCATATATTTT. V and J are TRBV5-1 and TRBJ1-3; D may be TRBD1 (5 bases). Germline V gene lookup returns CDR1 SGHRS and CDR2 YFSETQ. The CDR3 covers 15 residues. V lost 2 bases, J lost 0 bases, and 9 bases lay in between.

Comment on this clonotype: This may be a read error, as it is one base from a much larger clone. CDR3 in amino acids: CASSLDEGSGNTIYF. The CDR3 coding sequence is TGTGCCAGCAGCTTAGATGAGGGGTCTGGAAACACCATATATTTT. V and J are TRBV7-6 and TRBJ1-3; a possible D gene is TRBD1 (5 bases). The CDR3 is made up of 15 amino acids. Germline V gene sequence: CDR1 SGHVS, CDR2 FNYEAQ. Trimming shortened V by 1 base and J by 1 base, and 8 bases separated the two germline ends.

This clonotype was counted only a few times. The V and J genes are TRBV7-9 and TRBJ1-2; the D gene is possibly TRBD1 (5 bases). V gave up 1 base and J gave up 2 bases, with 14 bases separating them. The CDR3 has 16 residues. Germline V gives CDR1 SEHNR, CDR2 FQNEAQ (reference sequence). The CDR3 DNA is TGTGCCAGCAGCTTAGTAGTGCGGGGCGCGAACTATGGCTACACCTTC. As protein: CASSLVVRGANYGYTF. The full variable domain, with the rest looked up from reference TRBV7-9 and TRBJ1-2, is DTGVSQNPRHKITKRGQNVTFRCDPISEHNRLYWYRQTLGQGPEFLTYFQNEAQLEKSRLLSDRFSAERPKGSFSTLEIQRTEQGDSAMYLCASSLVVRGANYGYTFGSGTRLTVV.

The rearrangement joins TRBV14 to TRBJ2-3, with 9 nucleotides matching TRBD2. The CDR3 runs 16 residues. In germline, CDR1 is SGHDN, CDR2 FVKESK. V gave up 5 bases and J gave up 0 bases; unmatched junction bases: 6. CDR3: CASSSGLAYSTDTQYF. In DNA form, the CDR3 reads TGTGCCAGCAGCTCCGGACTAGCGTACAGCACAGATACGCAGTATTTT.